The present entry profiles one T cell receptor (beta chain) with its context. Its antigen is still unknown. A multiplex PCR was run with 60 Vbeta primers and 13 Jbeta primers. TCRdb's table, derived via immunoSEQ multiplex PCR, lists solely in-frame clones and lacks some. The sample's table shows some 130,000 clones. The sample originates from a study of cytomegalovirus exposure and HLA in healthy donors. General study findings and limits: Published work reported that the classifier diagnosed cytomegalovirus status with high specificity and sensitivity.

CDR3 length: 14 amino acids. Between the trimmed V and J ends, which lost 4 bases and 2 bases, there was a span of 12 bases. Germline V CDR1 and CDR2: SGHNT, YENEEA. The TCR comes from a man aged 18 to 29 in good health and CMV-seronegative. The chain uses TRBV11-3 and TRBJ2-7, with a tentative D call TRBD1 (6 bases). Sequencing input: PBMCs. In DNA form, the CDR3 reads TGTGCCAGCAGCTCCAGGGGTGGCACCTACGAGCAGTACTTC. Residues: CASSSRGGTYEQYF.